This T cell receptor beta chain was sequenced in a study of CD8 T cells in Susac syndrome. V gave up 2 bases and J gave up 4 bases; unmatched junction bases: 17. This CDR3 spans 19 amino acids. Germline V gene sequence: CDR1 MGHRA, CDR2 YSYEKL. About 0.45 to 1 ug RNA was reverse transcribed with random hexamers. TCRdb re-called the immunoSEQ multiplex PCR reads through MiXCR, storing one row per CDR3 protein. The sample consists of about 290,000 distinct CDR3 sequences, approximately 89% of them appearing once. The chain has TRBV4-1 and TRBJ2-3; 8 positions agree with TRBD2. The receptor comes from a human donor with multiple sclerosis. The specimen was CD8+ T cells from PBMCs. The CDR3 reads CASSQPFAGGGPPPDTQYF. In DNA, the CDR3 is TGCGCCAGCAGCCAACCTTTCGCGGGCGGGGGGCCGCCCCCAGATACGCAGTATTTT.